This passage covers 10 T cell receptor beta chains from one sample sequenced in a study of T cell responses to AZD1222 COVID-19 vaccine. Data came from immunoSEQ multiplex PCR; TCRdb stores just in-frame clones and leaves some out. The sample yields about 97,000 clones, more than 85% seen once. The sample was peripheral blood, taken on day 0 of AZD1222 vaccination. Every receptor here comes from an adult in good health.

V and J are TRBV28 and TRBJ2-7; D tentatively fits TRBD1 or TRBD2 (7 bases each). Germline lookup yields CDR1 MDHEN and CDR2 SYDVKM. V was pared by 10 bases and J by 7 bases, with 17 bases between. CDR3 length equals 12 residues. DNA of the CDR3: TGTGCCACCCTGACAGGGAGGGGGGAGCAGTACTTC. It codes for CATLTGRGEQYF.

The CDR3 is CASSPSEGGVTEAFF. The CDR3 region has the DNA TGTGCCAGCTCCCCCAGTGAAGGGGGGGTTACTGAAGCTTTCTTT. The V and J genes are TRBV18 and TRBJ1-1, with D maybe TRBD1 (6 bases). The V end lost 6 bases, the J end lost 5 bases, and 19 bases lay between the germline ends. Germline assignment: CDR1 KGHSH and CDR2 LQKENI. The CDR3 is 15 residues long.

This chain connects TRBV11-3 to TRBJ2-7; 7 bases agree with TRBD2. V was pared by 5 bases and J by 5 bases, with 6 bases of the junction left unmatched. From germline, CDR1 is SGHNT and CDR2 YENEEA. The CDR3 has 13 residues. The CDR3 spells CASSPTRGDEQYF. The DNA of the CDR3 is TGTGCCAGCAGCCCTACCCGGGGGGACGAGCAGTACTTC.

In this sample, this clone turned up many times. The rearrangement links TRBV28 to TRBJ1-5; D ambiguous. Looked up from germline, CDR1 is MDHEN and CDR2 is SYDVKM. Trimming stripped 3 bases from V and 6 bases from J, with 9 bases between. The CDR3 runs to 13 residues. The CDR3 nucleotides read TGTGCCAGCAGTTTGGTAGTTTTTCAGCCCCAGCATTTT. As protein: CASSLVVFQPQHF.

This clone was detected once. The chain employs TRBV7-2 and TRBJ2-3; 10 bases are a match to TRBD2. This CDR3 is built from 16 residues. With V trimmed by 4 bases and J by 3 bases, 7 bases remained unmatched. Germline V gives CDR1 SGHTA, CDR2 FQGNSA. As DNA, the CDR3 is TGTGCCAGCAGCTACAAGGGACTAGCGCTAACAGATACGCAGTATTTT. It translates to CASSYKGLALTDTQYF.

Only a few counts were recorded for this clone. The V and J genes are TRBV7-2 and TRBJ2-2; D ambiguous. Germline V lookup: CDR1 SGHTA, CDR2 FQGNSA. This CDR3 has 14 residues. Trimming removed 3 bases from V and 0 bases from J, with 5 bases in between. The CDR3 DNA follows: TGTGCCAGCAGCTTTAGCCCGAACACCGGGGAGCTGTTTTTT. It codes for CASSFSPNTGELFF.

V is TRBV5-4 and J is TRBJ1-2, with D unresolved. CDR1 is SGHNT, CDR2 YYREEE, per germline (reference sequence). Trimming took off 2 bases at V and 2 bases at J, with 4 bases between the two ends. The CDR3 extends over 12 amino acids. The CDR3 spells CASSFDNYGYTF. The CDR3 bases are TGTGCCAGCAGCTTTGACAACTATGGCTACACCTTC.

The rearrangement joins TRBV5-1 to TRBJ2-1; D not certain. The length of the CDR3 is 12 residues. Germline loops: CDR1 SGHRS, CDR2 YFSETQ. Between the trimmed V and J ends, which lost 0 bases and 9 bases, there was a span of 7 bases. CDR3 DNA sequence: TGCGCCAGCAGCTTGGGAGGTGGTGAGCAGTTCTTC. It yields the protein CASSLGGGEQFF.

The rearrangement joins TRBV10-3 to TRBJ1-1; D gene ambiguous. Germline V gene lookup returns CDR1 ENHRY and CDR2 SYGVKD. The V end lost 0 bases, the J end lost 1 base, and 12 bases lay between the germline ends. This CDR3 has 16 residues. CDR3 sequence (DNA): TGTGCCATCAGTGAGTCAAACAAGGGAGAGAACACTGAAGCTTTCTTT. Translating gives CAISESNKGENTEAFF.

This chain joins TRBV30 and TRBJ2-3; the D gene is possibly TRBD1 (5 bases). The CDR3 loop spans 12 amino acids. Germline V gene sequence: CDR1 GTSNPN, CDR2 SVGIG (reference sequence). V lost 5 bases, J lost 6 bases, and 12 bases lay in between. The CDR3 region is CAWGQGGDTQYF. The CDR3 coding sequence is TGTGCCTGGGGGCAGGGTGGGGATACGCAGTATTTT.